These 25 T cell receptor beta chains share one sample of origin, sequenced in a study of blood T cell repertoires in COVID-19. TCRdb's table, derived via immunoSEQ multiplex PCR, lists solely in-frame clones and lacks some. The sample consists of 650,000 to 800,000 clones, about nine tenths of them appearing once. Sequenced sample: peripheral blood. The receptor set was obtained from a woman aged 18-30 years with acute or convalescent COVID-19.

Concerning this clone: Possible read error: a much larger clone is one base away. This chain links TRBV7-9 with TRBJ1-1, with a weak D call TRBD1 (6 bases). The germline V gene has CDR1 SEHNR and CDR2 FQNEAQ (reference sequence). V was shortened by 5 bases and J by 1 base, with 8 bases between the two germline ends. This CDR3 is 13 amino acids long. The CDR3 DNA is TGTGCCAGCAGCCGGACAGAGAACACTGAAGCTTTCTTT. It encodes CASSRTENTEAFF.

The chain is built from TRBV9 and TRBJ1-6; no definite D call. CDR1 is SGDLS and CDR2 is YYNGEE in the germline V gene. V was cut by 4 bases and J by 12 bases, with 11 bases left in between. This CDR3 comprises 12 residues. CDR3 in amino acids: CASSTSGGPLHF. The CDR3 nucleotides are TGTGCCAGCAGCACGTCCGGTGGACCCCTCCACTTT. The full variable domain, in which reference TRBV9 and TRBJ1-6 provide the parts outside the CDR3, is DSGVTQTPKHLITATGQRVTLRCSPRSGDLSVYWYQQSLDQGLQFLIQYYNGEERAKGNILERFSAQQFPDLHSELNLSSLELGDSALYFCASSTSGGPLHFGNGTRLTVT.

The V and J genes are TRBV6-1 and TRBJ1-5, with D maybe TRBD1 (5 bases). The V end lost 1 base, the J end lost 7 bases, and 14 bases lay between the germline ends. Per the germline V gene, CDR1 is MNHNS and CDR2 is SASEGT. The CDR3 contains 15 residues. The DNA for the CDR3 is TGTGCCAGCAGTGAAGGGGTAGGGGCGGTACAGCCCCAGCATTTT. Amino acid sequence: CASSEGVGAVQPQHF.

In DNA, the CDR3 is TGTGCCAGCAGTTGGCTGTTAAGCTCCTACAATGAGCAGTTCTTC. Amino acid sequence: CASSWLLSSYNEQFF. The chain uses TRBV7-9 and TRBJ2-1; D not resolved. This CDR3 has 15 amino acids. Germline V gene data show CDR1 as SEHNR and CDR2 as FQNEAQ (reference sequence). Trimming cost V 6 bases and J 0 bases, with 12 bases left between them.

The genes are TRBV19 and TRBJ1-3; D possibly corresponds to TRBD1 (5 bases). Trimming took 5 bases from V and 1 from J, leaving 15 bases between them. The CDR3 has 16 residues. Per the germline V gene, CDR1 is LNHDA and CDR2 is SQIVND (reference sequence). The CDR3 here is CASSLRTGGSGNTIYF. CDR3 sequence (DNA): TGTGCCAGTAGTCTTCGGACGGGGGGTTCTGGAAACACCATATATTTT. Together with reference TRBV19 and TRBJ1-3, the CDR3 gives the full variable domain: DGGITQSPKYLFRKEGQNVTLSCEQNLNHDAMYWYRQDPGQGLRLIYYSQIVNDFQKGDIAEGYSVSREKKESFPLTVTSAQKNPTAFYLCASSLRTGGSGNTIYFGEGSWLTVV.

This rearrangement joins TRBV6-6 to TRBJ2-1, with D maybe TRBD2 (5 bases). Germline V gene data show CDR1 as MNHNY and CDR2 as SVGAGI (reference sequence). The CDR3 length is 13 residues. V lost 4 bases to trimming and J lost 3 bases, with 7 bases between them. The CDR3 bases are TGTGCCAGCAGTTCGGGGAGCTACAATGAGCAGTTCTTC. Its translation is CASSSGSYNEQFF.

This clone was seen a single time. The CDR3 here is CASSIRQGWRLTEAFF. The CDR3 DNA reads TGTGCCAGTAGTATAAGGCAGGGTTGGCGACTCACTGAAGCTTTCTTT. This sequence joins TRBV19 and TRBJ1-1; tentatively, D is TRBD1 (5 bases). Looked up from germline, CDR1 is LNHDA and CDR2 is SQIVND (reference sequence). The CDR3 is 16 amino acids. V shed 2 bases and J shed 4 bases, with 17 bases lying between them.

The chain is built from TRBV4-2 and TRBJ2-5, with 11 bases matching TRBD2. The CDR3 contains 16 residues. Germline V gene data show CDR1 as LGHNA and CDR2 as YNFKEQ. The trim removed 1 base at V and 4 bases at J, leaving 5 bases unmatched. This CDR3 reads CASSQGLAGGRETQYF. CDR3 sequence (DNA): TGTGCCAGCAGCCAAGGCCTAGCGGGGGGTAGAGAGACCCAGTACTTC.

This clone showed up just once. The rearrangement links TRBV5-1 to TRBJ1-6; D gene uncertain. V was clipped by 2 bases and J by 8 bases, with 14 bases between them. Looked up from germline, CDR1 is SGHRS and CDR2 is YFSETQ. This CDR3 comprises 15 residues. The CDR3 is CASSFSITADSPLHF. CDR3 DNA sequence: TGCGCCAGCAGCTTTTCCATCACGGCGGATTCACCCCTCCACTTT.

This CDR3 reads CASGLHRGAGNTIYF. The CDR3 DNA reads as TGTGCTAGTGGTTTGCACAGGGGCGCTGGAAACACCATATATTTT. The chain links TRBV12-5 to TRBJ1-3; TRBD1 matches at 7 bases. Germline V lookup: CDR1 LGHNT, CDR2 FRNRAP. Unmatched junction bases numbered 3, after V lost 2 bases and J lost 2 bases. The CDR3 length is 15 residues. The whole variable domain, remainder taken from reference TRBV12-5 and TRBJ1-3, is DARVTQTPRHKVTEMGQEVTMRCQPILGHNTVFWYRQTMMQGLELLAYFRNRAPLDDSGMPKDRFSAEMPDATLATLKIQPSEPRDSAVYFCASGLHRGAGNTIYFGEGSWLTVV.

The genes are TRBV7-9 and TRBJ2-2; 7 nucleotides align to TRBD1. The CDR3 loop spans 14 amino acids. Trimming took 5 bases from V and 7 from J; bases not matched to a gene: 7. Looked up from germline, CDR1 is SEHNR and CDR2 is FQNEAQ (reference sequence). CDR3 in DNA: TGTGCCAGCAGCCCCGACAGGGCGGTCGGGGAGCTGTTTTTT. Translation gives CASSPDRAVGELFF.

The V and J genes are TRBV5-1 and TRBJ1-3, with D tentatively TRBD1 (6 bases). Trimming took 3 bases from V and 2 from J, leaving 12 bases between them. Germline V gene lookup returns CDR1 SGHRS and CDR2 YFSETQ. The CDR3 loop spans 15 amino acids. The CDR3 DNA reads TGCGCCAGCAGCTCCAGGGGAATGGCTGGAAACACCATATATTTT. Its translation: CASSSRGMAGNTIYF.

The V gene is TRBV5-1, the J gene TRBJ1-3; TRBD1 matches 7 bases. Trimming at V came to 0 bases and at J to 2 bases, leaving 8 bases not matched to a gene. The CDR3 is 17 amino acids. Germline loops: CDR1 SGHRS, CDR2 YFSETQ. CDR3 loop: CASSLAVQGVAGNTIYF. CDR3 bases: TGCGCCAGCAGCTTGGCAGTTCAGGGGGTGGCTGGAAACACCATATATTTT.

This chain connects TRBV6-5 to TRBJ1-1; D gene uncertain. Between the trimmed V and J ends, which lost 7 bases and 1 base, there was a span of 13 bases. Germline CDR1 reads MNHEY; CDR2 reads SVGAGI. CDR3 size: 14 residues. The CDR3 nucleotides read TGTGCCAGCACCTCTTATATGTCGAACACTGAAGCTTTCTTT. Translating it yields CASTSYMSNTEAFF.

This chain links TRBV7-9 with TRBJ2-7; a weak D match, TRBD2 (5 bases). The CDR3 covers 13 residues. Germline V gives CDR1 SEHNR, CDR2 FQNEAQ (reference sequence). The V end lost 5 bases, the J end lost 3 bases, and 11 bases lay between the germline ends. CDR3 in DNA: TGTGCCAGCAGCCCTCCCGCGGGCTACGAGCAGTACTTC. Its translation: CASSPPAGYEQYF.

The table lists this clone with a count of one. The chain joins TRBV11-2 to TRBJ1-2, with a tentative D call TRBD1 (6 bases). Looked up from germline, CDR1 is SGHAT and CDR2 is FQNNGV. This CDR3 is built from 14 residues. V gave up 4 bases and J gave up 5 bases, with 14 bases separating them. The CDR3 coding sequence is TGTGCCAGCAGCTCGCGGTCCCAGGGGTATGGCTACACCTTC. Encoded protein: CASSSRSQGYGYTF.

The chain carries TRBV7-8 and TRBJ2-7, with a tentative D call TRBD1 (6 bases). Trimming took 4 bases from V and 2 from J, leaving 12 bases between them. Germline assignment: CDR1 SGHVS and CDR2 FQNEAQ. This CDR3 has 14 residues. This chain's CDR3 is CASSYNRDTYEQYF. DNA of the CDR3: TGTGCCAGCAGCTATAACCGGGACACCTACGAGCAGTACTTC. Drawing the rest from reference TRBV7-8 and TRBJ2-7, the complete variable domain is GAGVSQSPRYKVAKRGQDVALRCDPISGHVSLFWYQQALGQGPEFLTYFQNEAQLDKSGLPSDRFFAERPEGSVSTLKIQRTQQEDSAVYLCASSYNRDTYEQYFGPGTRLTVT.

The J gene is TRBJ2-1, the V gene TRBV9, with unresolved D. CDR1 is SGDLS, CDR2 YYNGEE, per germline. The CDR3 covers 18 residues. Deletions cut 4 bases from V and 1 base from J, with 21 bases between. CDR3 amino acids: CASSHSQAPPSSYNEQFF. DNA of the CDR3: TGTGCCAGCAGCCACTCTCAGGCTCCACCATCTTCCTACAATGAGCAGTTCTTC.

The chain carries TRBV9 and TRBJ1-2, with 7 bases identical to TRBD1. The germline CDR1 and CDR2 sequences are SGDLS and YYNGEE. V shed 1 base and J 8 bases; nucleotides not matched to a gene: 8. The CDR3 sequence is 14 residues long. The CDR3 reads CASSVRDRDGGYTF. The DNA of the CDR3 is TGTGCCAGCAGCGTACGTGACAGGGACGGAGGCTACACCTTC.

The chain employs TRBV20-1 and TRBJ1-2, with D possibly being TRBD1 (5 bases). Germline V gene data show CDR1 as DFQATT and CDR2 as SNEGSKA (reference sequence). The CDR3 extends over 12 amino acids. V lost 3 bases and J lost 2, with 7 bases in between. This CDR3 reads CSASRGNYGYTF. The CDR3 nucleotides read TGCAGTGCTAGTAGGGGCAACTATGGCTACACCTTC.

The V gene is TRBV7-3, the J gene TRBJ2-7; D gene ambiguous. The CDR3 is 13 amino acids. Trimming took 6 bases from V and 4 from J, leaving 13 bases between them. Per the germline V gene, CDR1 is SGHTA and CDR2 is FQGTGA. The CDR3 region has the DNA TGTGCCAGCAGTCCAGCTCCAGGTTACGAGCAGTACTTC. It codes for CASSPAPGYEQYF.

This chain connects TRBV27 to TRBJ2-3; D remains ambiguous. With 3 bases removed from V and 0 bases from J, the gap between germline ends came to 10 bases. The CDR3 sequence is 15 residues long. Germline values: CDR1 MNHEY, CDR2 SMNVEV (reference sequence). In DNA, the CDR3 is TGTGCCAGCAGTTTTCGGTTTTCTAGCACAGATACGCAGTATTTT. Translated: CASSFRFSSTDTQYF.

The chain recombines TRBV25-1 with TRBJ1-1; 8 bases agree with TRBD1. Germline values: CDR1 MGHDK, CDR2 SYGVNS. The CDR3 spans 15 residues. V was clipped by 4 bases and J by 3 bases; unmatched bases: 7. The chain's CDR3 is CASSASTGVYTEAFF. The CDR3, as DNA: TGTGCCAGCAGTGCTTCGACAGGGGTCTACACTGAAGCTTTCTTT.

The chain carries TRBV19 and TRBJ2-1; a weak D match, TRBD2 (5 bases). The germline CDR1 and CDR2 sequences are LNHDA and SQIVND (reference sequence). V dropped 5 bases and J dropped 9 bases, with 8 bases sitting between them. The CDR3 contains 11 residues. Here the CDR3 reads CASSPGGEQFF. CDR3 bases: TGTGCCAGTAGTCCCGGAGGTGAGCAGTTCTTC.

The V call is TRBV4-1, the J call TRBJ1-6, with TRBD1 matching 7 bases. The ends lost 3 bases at V and 7 bases at J; junction bases unmatched: 9. The CDR3 has 16 amino acids. Germline V gene data show CDR1 as MGHRA and CDR2 as YSYEKL. The CDR3 loop reads CASSQTGTELNSPLHF. Written as DNA, the CDR3 is TGCGCCAGCAGCCAGACCGGGACAGAGCTAAATTCACCCCTCCACTTT.